These 16 T cell receptor beta chains share one sample of origin, sequenced in a study of T-cell reconstitution after alpha-beta-depleted transplantation in children. The TCRbeta library was prepared with unique molecular identifiers. TCRdb re-analysed the PCR reads in MiXCR, keeping a single row per CDR3 protein. The table records hundreds of thousands of distinct CDR3 sequences, about an eighth of them present only once. Source: PBMCs, mostly from graft donor cells, taken 360 days after TCRalphabeta/CD19-depleted stem cell transplant. The source is a male patient between 5 and 17 years old who had a stem cell transplant for acute myeloid leukemia, so the T cells may come from the graft donor.

The table lists this clonotype with many counts. This sequence joins TRBV29-1 and TRBJ1-2; 11 bases line up with TRBD1. Germline V gene sequence: CDR1 SQVTM, CDR2 ANQGSEA. Germline trimming cut 7 bases from V and 4 bases from J; bases unmatched to any gene: 5. The CDR3 has 13 residues. The CDR3 DNA sequence: TGCAGCGGCTGGGGGACAGGGGGCTATGGCTACACCTTC. Translation gives CSGWGTGGYGYTF.

The chain links TRBV19 to TRBJ2-5, with 10 bases fitting TRBD2. The CDR3 sequence is 16 residues long. The V gene end was trimmed by 3 bases and the J gene end by 5 bases; junction bases not matched to a gene: 9. Germline V gene sequence: CDR1 LNHDA, CDR2 SQIVND (reference sequence). The chain's CDR3 is CASSIPTSGFGETQYF. The CDR3 DNA sequence: TGTGCCAGTAGTATTCCGACTAGCGGGTTCGGCGAGACCCAGTACTTC.

The chain links TRBV28 to TRBJ2-7; D might be TRBD2 (5 bases). Per germline, CDR1 MDHEN and CDR2 SYDVKM. The CDR3 consists of 16 residues. With 4 bases removed from V and 4 bases from J, the gap between germline ends came to 20 bases. The CDR3 nucleotides are TGTGCCAGCAGTTCCGCGGCCGGAGGACCTCGGTACGAGCAGTACTTC. Translating it yields CASSSAAGGPRYEQYF.

This clonotype turned up a few times. The J gene is TRBJ2-1, the V gene TRBV5-1; 8 bases map to TRBD2. The CDR3 extends over 15 amino acids. Per germline, CDR1 SGHRS and CDR2 YFSETQ. With V trimmed by 4 bases and J by 8 bases, 11 bases remained unmatched. The CDR3 loop reads CASSVGLLGGDEQFF. CDR3 nucleotide sequence: TGCGCCAGCAGCGTGGGACTTCTCGGGGGGGATGAGCAGTTCTTC.

The table lists this clonotype with a count of one. The rearrangement joins TRBV11-1 to TRBJ2-7; maybe TRBD1 (5 bases). This CDR3 is built from 18 residues. V lost 4 bases, J lost 3 bases, and 25 bases lay in between. Looked up from germline, CDR1 is SGHAT and CDR2 is FQDESV (reference sequence). Here the CDR3 reads CASSSTGQTGPVVYEQYF. Here the CDR3 DNA reads TGTGCCAGCAGCTCAACCGGACAAACAGGACCCGTGGTCTACGAGCAGTACTTC.

This clonotype has only a few counts. The V gene is TRBV12-3 or TRBV12-4, the J gene TRBJ2-1, with D perhaps being TRBD1 or TRBD2 (5 bases each). CDR3 length: 16 residues. The V end was cut by 6 bases, the J end by 6 bases, with 21 bases between. Here the CDR3 DNA reads TGTGCCAGCAGCTTACTTGGGACGCTGCCCCTCAATGAGCAGTTCTTC. Its protein product is CASSLLGTLPLNEQFF.

This clonotype has a handful of counts. This chain connects TRBV20-1 to TRBJ2-1; D might be TRBD1 or TRBD2, each matching 5 bases. The CDR3 has 15 residues. Germline V CDR1 and CDR2: DFQATT, SNEGSKA (reference sequence). The germline V and J ends were trimmed by 0 bases and 5 bases, with 14 bases remaining between them. CDR3 DNA sequence: TGCAGTGCTAGAGAGAACGAGGGGATCAACAATGAGCAGTTCTTC. Protein product: CSARENEGINNEQFF.

This clonotype was detected ten times or more. V gene TRBV18 combines with J gene TRBJ1-1; TRBD1 aligns across 7 bases. Germline V gene lookup returns CDR1 KGHSH and CDR2 LQKENI. The CDR3 is made up of 15 amino acids. J was trimmed by 1 base and V by 5 bases; bases with no gene match: 7. The CDR3 sequence: CASSVSGGRNTEAFF. DNA of the CDR3: TGTGCCAGCTCAGTTTCAGGGGGACGGAACACTGAAGCTTTCTTT.

The rearrangement joins TRBV6-1 to TRBJ2-7, with 8 bases lining up with TRBD1. CDR1 MNHNS and CDR2 SASEGT come from the germline V gene. The length of the CDR3 is 14 residues. J gave up 2 bases and V 5 bases, and 5 bases lay outside the gene matches. The CDR3 DNA is TGTGCCAGCAGTCCTCGGGACAGGACCTACGAGCAGTACTTC. Its translation: CASSPRDRTYEQYF.

The chain links TRBV7-6 to TRBJ2-5; the D gene is possibly TRBD2 (5 bases). The germline V and J ends were trimmed by 0 bases and 9 bases, with 26 bases remaining between them. This CDR3 spans 18 amino acids. CDR1 and CDR2 from the germline V gene are SGHVS and FNYEAQ. The CDR3 nucleotides are TGTGCCAGCAGCTTAGCGTTTAGTAGCGCCCTTGGATCGGAGGCCCAGTACTTC. Translation: CASSLAFSSALGSEAQYF.

This clonotype was picked up a small number of times. The chain links TRBV24-1 to TRBJ2-1, with a tentative D call TRBD1 (6 bases). V lost 2 bases and J lost 1, with 14 bases in between. This CDR3 comprises 17 residues. Germline lookup yields CDR1 KGHDR and CDR2 SFDVKD. Here the CDR3 DNA reads TGTGCCACCAGTGATTGGGGGCAGGGCCGATCCTACAATGAGCAGTTCTTC. It is translated as CATSDWGQGRSYNEQFF.

This clonotype turned up a few times. This chain uses TRBV6-1 with TRBJ2-7; 9 bases align to TRBD2. V gave up 4 bases and J gave up 3 bases; unmatched junction bases: 13. The CDR3 extends over 17 amino acids. CDR1 and CDR2 (germline): MNHNS, SASEGT. CDR3 region: CASSATRWSGRSYEQYF. The CDR3 DNA reads TGTGCCAGCAGTGCTACCCGGTGGAGCGGGAGGAGCTACGAGCAGTACTTC.

The V call is TRBV10-3, the J call TRBJ1-2; D unresolved. Trimming left V 5 bases short and J 4 bases short, with 17 bases between. Germline-derived CDR1 and CDR2 are ENHRY and SYGVKD. This CDR3 spans 15 amino acids. CDR3: CAISSVLAGPYGYTF. CDR3 in DNA: TGTGCCATCAGTTCTGTCCTGGCAGGCCCCTATGGCTACACCTTC.

This clonotype was seen a handful of times. The chain links TRBV6-5 to TRBJ2-7; tentative D call: TRBD1 (6 bases). Germline V gene lookup returns CDR1 MNHEY and CDR2 SVGAGI. CDR3 size: 15 residues. Deletions cut 2 bases from V and 2 bases from J, with 13 bases between. The CDR3 loop is CASSYGPGVTYEQYF. The CDR3 DNA sequence: TGTGCCAGCAGTTACGGTCCAGGGGTCACCTACGAGCAGTACTTC.

In this sample, this clonotype turned up a few times. J is TRBJ2-4 and V is TRBV28; D uncertain. The CDR3 length is 16 residues. Trimming stripped 7 bases from V and 0 bases from J, with 16 bases between. CDR1 MDHEN and CDR2 SYDVKM come from the germline V gene. Here the CDR3 DNA reads TGTGCCAGCACCTCTTGGGGTCAGTTAGCCAAAAACATTCAGTACTTC. Its translation is CASTSWGQLAKNIQYF.

V and J are TRBV18 and TRBJ2-3; TRBD2 matches at 10 bases. Germline assignment: CDR1 KGHSH and CDR2 LQKENI. The CDR3 sequence is 17 residues long. The J segment lost 6 bases and the V segment lost 2 bases, leaving 11 bases of the junction unmatched. The DNA of the CDR3 is TGTGCCAGCTCACCAGGACGGGCTAGCGGGAGTGCGGATACGCAGTATTTT. As protein: CASSPGRASGSADTQYF.